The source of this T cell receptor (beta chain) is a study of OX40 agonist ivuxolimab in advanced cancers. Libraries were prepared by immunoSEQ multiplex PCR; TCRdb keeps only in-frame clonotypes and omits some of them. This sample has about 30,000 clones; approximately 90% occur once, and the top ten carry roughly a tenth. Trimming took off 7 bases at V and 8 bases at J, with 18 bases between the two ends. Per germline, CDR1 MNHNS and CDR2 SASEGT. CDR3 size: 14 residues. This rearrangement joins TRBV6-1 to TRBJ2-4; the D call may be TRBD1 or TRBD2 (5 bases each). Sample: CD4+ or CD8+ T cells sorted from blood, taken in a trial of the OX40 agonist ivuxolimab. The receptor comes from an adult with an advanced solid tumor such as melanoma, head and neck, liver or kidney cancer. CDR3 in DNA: TGTGCCAGCAATGGAGGCGCAGGGTCAGACATTCAGTACTTC. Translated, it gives CASNGGAGSDIQYF.